A single sample is the source of the 24 T cell receptor beta chains below, sequenced in a study of blood T cell dynamics during melanoma immunotherapy. This table comes from immunoSEQ multiplex PCR, and its TCRdb copy is limited to in-frame clones, with some not included. The table records more than 11,000 clones, 85% to 90% of them present only once. Specified time point: pre-treatment baseline. Sequencing used blood, obtained from a patient treated with checkpoint blockade. Every receptor here comes from a human donor with melanoma.

V usage is TRBV25-1 and J usage is TRBJ2-2, with D perhaps given as TRBD1 or TRBD2 (6 bases each). V lost 11 bases and J 6 bases, leaving 16 bases between the germline ends. Looked up from germline, CDR1 is MGHDK and CDR2 is SYGVNS. CDR3 length: 13 amino acids. CDR3 in DNA: TGTGCCGCAACCACGGAGGGGGCCGGGGAGCTGTTTTTT. Protein sequence: CAATTEGAGELFF.

The chain couples TRBV6-5 to TRBJ2-7, with D maybe TRBD1 (5 bases). This CDR3 contains 13 residues. Germline-derived CDR1 and CDR2 are MNHEY and SVGAGI. V was cut by 4 bases and J by 6 bases, with 13 bases left in between. CDR3 DNA: TGTGCCAGCAGTTTGGGCAGGGTGGGCGAGCAGTACTTC. Protein product: CASSLGRVGEQYF.

This clone has only a few counts. This chain joins TRBV7-8 and TRBJ1-5, with D maybe TRBD1 (5 bases). Germline lookup yields CDR1 SGHVS and CDR2 FQNEAQ. With 1 base removed from V and 4 bases from J, the gap between germline ends came to 11 bases. CDR3 length: 15 residues. The CDR3, as DNA: TGTGCCAGCAGCTTAGGGGACCGGGGGAATCAGCCCCAGCATTTT. Translating it yields CASSLGDRGNQPQHF.

This rearrangement joins TRBV11-2 to TRBJ1-1; 9 bases line up with TRBD1. The V segment lost 6 bases and the J segment 1 base; nucleotides outside the gene matches: 9. Germline lookup yields CDR1 SGHAT and CDR2 FQNNGV. The CDR3 runs to 16 residues. In DNA form, the CDR3 reads TGTGCCAGCAGGGCGGGACAGGGACGGGGGAACACTGAAGCTTTCTTT. It codes for CASRAGQGRGNTEAFF.

The gene calls are TRBV18 and TRBJ1-1, with TRBD1 matching 10 bases. The CDR3 extends over 14 amino acids. V lost 4 bases, J lost 6 bases, and 5 bases stayed unmatched. From germline, CDR1 is KGHSH and CDR2 LQKENI. Here the CDR3 reads CASSQGQGWPEAFF. The DNA for the CDR3 is TGTGCCAGCTCACAGGGACAGGGGTGGCCTGAAGCTTTCTTT.

The genes are TRBV30 and TRBJ1-2; D is perhaps TRBD1 (6 bases). The germline V and J ends were trimmed by 1 base and 4 bases, with 16 bases remaining between them. Per the germline V gene, CDR1 is GTSNPN and CDR2 is SVGIG (reference sequence). The CDR3 sequence is 15 residues long. The CDR3 protein is CAWSDKTGWVYGYTF. In DNA, the CDR3 is TGTGCCTGGAGTGACAAGACAGGCTGGGTCTATGGCTACACCTTC.

The CDR3 loop reads CASSTSGTGSLYGYTF. CDR3 in DNA: TGTGCCAGTAGTACCTCCGGGACAGGGTCCCTCTATGGCTACACCTTC. The gene calls are TRBV19 and TRBJ1-2; TRBD1 matches 9 bases. This CDR3 is built from 16 residues. Germline-derived CDR1 and CDR2 are LNHDA and SQIVND (reference sequence). V lost 4 bases to trimming and J lost 4 bases; unmatched junction nucleotides: 10. The variable domain in full, with the rest retrieved from reference TRBV19 and TRBJ1-2, is DGGITQSPKYLFRKEGQNVTLSCEQNLNHDAMYWYRQDPGQGLRLIYYSQIVNDFQKGDIAEGYSVSREKKESFPLTVTSAQKNPTAFYLCASSTSGTGSLYGYTFGSGTRLTVV.

J is TRBJ1-1 and V is TRBV29-1; D is ambiguous. This CDR3 comprises 14 residues. V lost 7 bases and J lost 12, with 27 bases in between. Germline CDR1 is SQVTM and CDR2 is ANQGSEA. Here the CDR3 DNA reads TGCAGCGCCCGGGGTGACTCTGTTTCCGAAAGAACTTTCTTT. This sequence encodes CSARGDSVSERTFF.

The V and J genes are TRBV5-1 and TRBJ2-5; TRBD2 matches 12 bases. The CDR3 runs 16 residues. Germline CDR1 and CDR2: SGHRS and YFSETQ. The trim removed 5 bases at V and 5 bases at J, leaving 10 bases unmatched. The CDR3 sequence: CASSQQPSGGAETQYF. The CDR3 nucleotides are TGCGCCAGCAGTCAACAGCCTAGCGGGGGGGCGGAGACCCAGTACTTC. The whole variable domain, filled in from reference TRBV5-1 and TRBJ2-5, reads KAGVTQTPRYLIKTRGQQVTLSCSPISGHRSVSWYQQTPGQGLQFLFEYFSETQRNKGNFPGRFSGRQFSNSRSEMNVSTLELGDSALYLCASSQQPSGGAETQYFGPGTRLLVL.

The gene calls are TRBV2 and TRBJ1-4; 8 bases map to TRBD1. The ends lost 6 bases at V and 3 bases at J; junction bases unmatched: 9. The CDR3 runs 16 residues. Per the germline V gene, CDR1 is SNHLY and CDR2 is FYNNEI. The CDR3, as DNA: TGTGCCAGCAGCAACCCCCAGGGGGCCTCTAATGAAAAACTGTTTTTT. Amino acid sequence: CASSNPQGASNEKLFF.

V is TRBV7-2 and J is TRBJ1-4; D call uncertain. Germline CDR1 and CDR2: SGHTA and FQGNSA. V was pared by 3 bases and J by 8 bases, with 13 bases between. The CDR3 spans 14 residues. CDR3 DNA: TGTGCCAGCAGCTTTACGGGCCGAAGAGAAAAACTGTTTTTT. It yields the protein CASSFTGRREKLFF.

CDR3 sequence (DNA): TGTGCCAGCAGTGCCGACTGGACAGGGGTCACTGAAGCTTTCTTT. As protein: CASSADWTGVTEAFF. The chain is built from TRBV5-5 and TRBJ1-1, with 9 nucleotides matching TRBD1. The CDR3 is made up of 15 amino acids. The V gene end was trimmed by 5 bases and the J gene end by 4 bases; junction bases not matched to a gene: 9. Germline CDR1 reads SGHKS; CDR2 reads YYEKEE (reference sequence).

The genes are TRBV18 and TRBJ1-2; D not certain. The V end lost 6 bases, the J end lost 0 bases, and 14 bases lay between the germline ends. Germline V gene data show CDR1 as KGHSH and CDR2 as LQKENI. The CDR3 consists of 15 residues. The CDR3, as DNA: TGTGCCAGCTCCCCGAACCAAGAGCCTAACTATGGCTACACCTTC. It codes for CASSPNQEPNYGYTF. Full variable domain (rest looked up from reference TRBV18 and TRBJ1-2): NAGVMQNPRHLVRRRGQEARLRCSPMKGHSHVYWYRQLPEEGLKFMVYLQKENIIDESGMPKERFSAEFPKEGPSILRIQQVVRGDSAAYFCASSPNQEPNYGYTFGSGTRLTVV.

The J gene is TRBJ2-3, the V gene TRBV6-5; the D is unclear. The germline CDR1 and CDR2 sequences are MNHEY and SVGAGI. V was trimmed by 0 bases and J by 2 bases, leaving 6 bases between them. This CDR3 is 14 amino acids long. CDR3 in DNA: TGTGCCAGCAGTTACTCGCCAAACACAGATACGCAGTATTTT. Its protein product is CASSYSPNTDTQYF.

For the CDR3, the DNA is TGCGCCAGCAGCCAAGACAGGAGGGGGTATGAGCAGTTCTTC. Protein product: CASSQDRRGYEQFF. The V call is TRBV4-3, the J call TRBJ2-1; D possibly matches TRBD1 or TRBD2 (6 bases each). Between the trimmed V and J ends, which lost 0 bases and 8 bases, there was a span of 11 bases. In germline, CDR1 is LGHNA, CDR2 YSLEER. The length of the CDR3 is 14 residues.

The CDR3 coding sequence is TGCAGCGTGACACAGGGGAACGAGCAGTACGTC. Translated, it gives CSVTQGNEQYV. The V call is TRBV29-1, the J call TRBJ2-7; 7 bases match TRBD1. CDR1 and CDR2 (germline): SQVTM, ANQGSEA. This CDR3 has 11 amino acids. Germline trimming cut 6 bases from V and 5 bases from J; bases unmatched to any gene: 4.

The CDR3 loop reads CASNPTGVDNQPQHF. Here the CDR3 DNA reads TGTGCCAGCAACCCGACAGGGGTGGACAATCAGCCCCAGCATTTT. V usage is TRBV6-1 and J usage is TRBJ1-5, with TRBD1 matching over 8 bases. The CDR3 consists of 15 residues. J was trimmed by 3 bases and V by 7 bases; bases with no gene match: 8. CDR1 and CDR2 from the germline V gene are MNHNS and SASEGT.

V is TRBV12-2 and J is TRBJ1-4; the table's D call of TRBD1 was not tested on the DNA. TRBV12-2 is termed a pseudogene. CDR3 length: 16 residues. CDR3 DNA sequence: TGTGCAAGTCGCTTAGCTTGGGACAGGGGACGCGAAAAACTGTTTTTT. Protein product: CASRLAWDRGREKLFF.

The V gene is TRBV18, the J gene TRBJ2-2, with D unclear. This CDR3 region has 13 residues. Germline CDR1 reads KGHSH; CDR2 reads LQKENI. Trimming removed 6 bases from V and 4 bases from J, with 9 bases in between. CDR3 sequence: CASSSRSTGELFF. For the CDR3, the DNA is TGTGCCAGCTCCTCGCGTAGCACCGGGGAGCTGTTTTTT.

The chain has TRBV19 and TRBJ1-1; TRBD1 aligns across 8 bases. V shed 4 bases, J shed 3 bases, and the junction held 13 bases outside the gene matches. Germline CDR1 reads LNHDA; CDR2 reads SQIVND (reference sequence). The CDR3 runs to 17 residues. CDR3 residues: CASSTDDRGVGDTEAFF. CDR3 sequence (DNA): TGTGCCAGTAGTACCGACGACAGGGGAGTAGGGGACACTGAAGCTTTCTTT.

V is TRBV30 and J is TRBJ2-1; maybe TRBD2 (6 bases). The germline gives CDR1 GTSNPN, CDR2 SVGIG (reference sequence). Trimming removed 3 bases at V and 1 base at J, with 13 bases between. This CDR3 has 15 residues. The DNA of the CDR3 is TGTGCCTGGAGCCAACGGGGAGGTTCCTACAATGAGCAGTTCTTC. Residues: CAWSQRGGSYNEQFF.

J is TRBJ1-5 and V is TRBV4-3; D uncertain. V lost 0 bases, J lost 4 bases, and 4 bases lay in between. Germline V gene data show CDR1 as LGHNA and CDR2 as YSLEER. The CDR3 is 13 amino acids. The chain's CDR3 is CASSQELNQPQHF. The CDR3 region has the DNA TGCGCCAGCAGCCAAGAACTGAATCAGCCCCAGCATTTT.

The V gene is TRBV6-1, the J gene TRBJ1-1; the D is unclear. Trimming left V 9 bases short and J 5 bases short, with 13 bases between. CDR1 MNHNS and CDR2 SASEGT come from the germline V gene. The CDR3 is 12 residues long. CDR3 DNA sequence: TGTGCCAGTTGTATTTTCGGGACTGAAGCTTTCTTT. This translates into CASCIFGTEAFF.

The rearrangement joins TRBV19 to TRBJ1-6; D unclear. The germline CDR1 and CDR2 sequences are LNHDA and SQIVND (reference sequence). CDR3 length: 15 residues. The V gene lost 3 bases and the J gene lost 3 bases, with 9 bases spanning the gap. CDR3: CASSMGGFYNSPLHF. The CDR3 nucleotides are TGTGCCAGTAGTATGGGTGGTTTCTATAATTCACCCCTCCACTTT.